This section outlines one TCR beta chain sequence together with its context. The V and J ends lost 6 bases and 0 bases respectively, with 9 bases between them. CDR1 and CDR2 (germline): LNHDA, SQIVND (reference sequence). This CDR3 has 14 residues. In the study's own analysis: How many nucleated cells were present was estimated from reference gene primer amplification. The protocol was immunoSEQ multiplex PCR, while the TCRdb copy is restricted to in-frame clones and leaves out a portion. V and J calls and clone size are given by that table; D and trimming were obtained from the DNA. The repertoire has 250,000 to 350,000 clones, around 85% of them found once; the top ten carry roughly 0.94%. The data derive from a study of blood T cell repertoires in COVID-19. Background on the study: Samples came from the United States, Italy and Spain, spanning acute and convalescent COVID-19.

Seattle participants joined during active infection and were tracked over time. This sequence joins TRBV19 and TRBJ1-3; the D gene is possibly TRBD1 (5 bases). This receptor was identified in a human donor with COVID-19, enrolled during active disease. The donor label of this sample is uncertain. Sample: peripheral blood. The CDR3 loop is CASRTTGSGNTIYF. CDR3 in DNA: TGTGCCAGTAGAACTACAGGCTCTGGAAACACCATATATTTT.